Included here is one T cell receptor (beta chain) sequence, with context. Its antigen is currently unknown. This entry comes from a study of CD8+CD57+ T cells in acquired aplastic anemia. Overall study context: Roughly 3.2 ug was the average amount of DNA from sorted CD4+ and CD8+ cells. General observations from the study: In CD8+ cells, Simpson's diversity showed no significant difference between patients and controls.

Germline CDR1 is LNHDA and CDR2 is SQIVND (reference sequence). This CDR3 is 13 amino acids long. V was pared by 6 bases and J by 3 bases, with 3 bases of the junction left unmatched. The authors sequenced patients whose flow cytometry had shown CD8+CD57+ cell expansion. CDR3 and TCR beta VDJ profiling relied on a genomic DNA template. TCRdb reanalysed the reads using MiXCR and keeps one entry per CDR3 protein. Found here are more than 250,000 distinct CDR3 sequences, 82% of them singletons; the top ten hold 40% to 50%. The sample taken for sequencing was sorted CD4+, CD8+, or CD8+CD57+ T cells (not recorded which) from PBMCs. This TCR was sampled from a human donor with aplastic anemia. The chain has TRBV19 and TRBJ1-2; 8 bases are shared with TRBD1. CDR3 residues: CASSLTGDYGYTF. DNA of the CDR3: TGTGCCAGTAGCTTGACAGGGGACTATGGCTACACCTTC.